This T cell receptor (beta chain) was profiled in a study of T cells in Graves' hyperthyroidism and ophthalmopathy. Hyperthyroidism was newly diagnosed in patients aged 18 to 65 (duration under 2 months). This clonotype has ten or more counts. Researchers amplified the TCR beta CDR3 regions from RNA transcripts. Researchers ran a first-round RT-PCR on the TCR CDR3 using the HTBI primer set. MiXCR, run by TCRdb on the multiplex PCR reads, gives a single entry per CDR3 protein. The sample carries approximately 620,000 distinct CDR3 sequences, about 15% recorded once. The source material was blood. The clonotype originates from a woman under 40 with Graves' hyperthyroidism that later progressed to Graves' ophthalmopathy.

The CDR3 DNA sequence: TGTGCCAGCAGCCAAGTGTTGACCCGGGACGGTAACTATGGCTACACCTTC. This translates into CASSQVLTRDGNYGYTF. The chain joins TRBV3-1 to TRBJ1-2, with D possibly matching TRBD1 (5 bases). The CDR3 is made up of 17 amino acids. V shed 1 base and J shed 1 base, with 16 bases lying between them. In germline, CDR1 is LGHDT, CDR2 YNNKEL (reference sequence).